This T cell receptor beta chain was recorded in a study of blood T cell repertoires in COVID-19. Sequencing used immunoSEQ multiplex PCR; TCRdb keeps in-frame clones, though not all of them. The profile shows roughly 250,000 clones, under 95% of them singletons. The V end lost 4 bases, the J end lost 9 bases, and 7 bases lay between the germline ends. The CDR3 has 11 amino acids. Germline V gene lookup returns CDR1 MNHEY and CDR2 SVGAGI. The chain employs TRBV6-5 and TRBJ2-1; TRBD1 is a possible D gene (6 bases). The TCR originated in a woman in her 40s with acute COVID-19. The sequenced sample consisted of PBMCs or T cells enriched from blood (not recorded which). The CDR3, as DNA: TGTGCCAGCAGTTCACAGGGTGAGCAGTTCTTC. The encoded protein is CASSSQGEQFF.